This T cell receptor beta chain was sequenced during a study of human T cells and chemical hapten exposure. Trimming took 5 bases from V and 8 from J; bases not matched to a gene: 7. CDR1 and CDR2 (germline): SGHRS, YFSETQ. The CDR3 totals 14 residues. TCRdb reanalysed the RACE reads using MiXCR and keeps one entry per CDR3 protein. This sample has roughly 98,000 distinct CDR3 sequences; under 15% occur once, and the top ten carry roughly 2.1%. Indicated time point: patch test 1, 2 weeks after DPC sensitization. Treatment described: therapeutic diphenylcyclopropenone sensitization with weekly scalp DPC.

The V call is TRBV5-1, the J call TRBJ2-1, with 10 bases fitting TRBD2. Sequencing was performed on whole blood, taken in connection with sensitization to the hapten diphenylcyclopropenone (DPC). The TCR comes from a woman between 35 and 50 years old with alopecia areata. Some clones in this sample may be carry-over from other donors' samples. The CDR3 nucleotides read TGCGCCAGCAGGGAGGCGACTAGCGGGTATGAGCAGTTCTTC. Protein product: CASREATSGYEQFF.